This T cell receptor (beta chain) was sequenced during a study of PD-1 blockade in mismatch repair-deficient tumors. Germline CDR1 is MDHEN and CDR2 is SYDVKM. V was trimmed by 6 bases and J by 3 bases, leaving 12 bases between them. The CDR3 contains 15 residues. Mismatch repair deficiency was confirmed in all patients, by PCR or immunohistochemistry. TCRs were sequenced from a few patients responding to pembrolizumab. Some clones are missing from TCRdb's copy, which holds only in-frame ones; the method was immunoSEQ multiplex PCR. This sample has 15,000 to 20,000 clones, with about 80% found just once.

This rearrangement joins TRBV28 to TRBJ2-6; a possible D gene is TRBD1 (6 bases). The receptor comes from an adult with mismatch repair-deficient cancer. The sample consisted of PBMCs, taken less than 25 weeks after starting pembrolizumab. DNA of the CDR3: TGTGCCAGCAGACCTACAGGGAGTGGGGCCAACGTCCTGACTTTC. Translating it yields CASRPTGSGANVLTF.